This paragraph reports one T cell receptor beta chain. It lacks a known antigen. Base qualities were left out, and no much larger clone turns up one base away. The source of the sample is a study of blood T cell repertoires in COVID-19 (TCRdb year 2020). Describing the broader study: Samples from collaborators originated in the United States, Italy and Spain and spanned both the acute and convalescent phases of COVID-19. The prospective study material was composed of cDNA or gDNA derived from T cells, B-cell-depleted T cells, or PBMCs. Subjects who had been exposed to COVID-19, were actively infected with it, or had recovered from it provided the deeply sampled blood TCRbeta repertoires that made up the dataset. A freely available public database, intended as a resource for researchers studying the immune response to SARS-CoV-2, is where the repertoires were released. Samples were obtained from the ongoing ImmuneRACE study (first 160 participants) and from approximately 1,200 subjects provided by 6 global collaborators. A de-identified subject ID, COVID-19 status, age in years and sex were almost always included in the sample metadata. Where available, HLA class I and class II types were taken from metadata supplied by the sample provider and were not determined by assay-based typing. Broader findings and caveats from the paper: The quantity of clinical and demographic metadata differed by source and by participant and was supplied without curation.

Its CDR3 holds 13 amino acids, cysteine through phenylalanine. This entry keeps only the CDR3 DNA: 39 bases, framed from base 1. From the germline V gene (reference sequence), CDR1 is LNHDA and CDR2 is SQIVND. Ends trimmed: V by 6 bases, J by 1 base; bases unmatched to a gene: 0. Enrolling through a virtual design, the prospective study's participants ranged in age from roughly 18 to 95 years and lived across roughly 23 United States geographic areas. In the prospective study, cohorts were assigned on the basis of participant-reported clinical history obtained from a screening survey and a study questionnaire. In the prospective study, mobile phlebotomists collected whole blood, serum and a nasopharyngeal or oropharyngeal swab from each participant. Additional blood draws and questionnaires over an approximately two-month period could optionally be provided by prospective study participants. Prospective study blood samples were shipped either frozen or at room temperature before DNA extraction.

TCRbeta CDR3 regions were amplified from genomic DNA using the immunoSEQ Assay, a bias-controlled multiplex PCR. As for how the authors treated the data: The number of nucleated cells in each sample was estimated by amplification of reference gene primers within the assay. Sequence reads were collapsed and filtered to measure the absolute abundance of every unique TCRbeta CDR3 rearrangement. For each sample, productive Simpson clonality was calculated by taking the square root of Simpson's diversity index across productive rearrangements. This is the immuneACCESS table as TCRdb keeps it, with only in-frame sequences that have V and J called. A part of the clones is gone; compared with another copy, unresolved V genes explain less than half, and the rest is unexplained. V and J calls and clone size are as listed in that table; D and trimming were resolved from the DNA. This sample has approximately 250,000 clones in its table, and 88% of those were observed once. The ten largest clones represent roughly 1.2% of the sample.

The sequenced material came from PBMCs or T cells enriched from blood (not recorded which). This chain is built from TRBV19 and TRBJ1-1, with 9 junctional bases fitting TRBD1. The receptor's source is a middle-aged woman with acute COVID-19. CDR3 loop: CASRGQGNTEAFF. The DNA sequence reads TGTGCCAGTAGGGGACAGGGGAACACTGAAGCTTTCTTT.